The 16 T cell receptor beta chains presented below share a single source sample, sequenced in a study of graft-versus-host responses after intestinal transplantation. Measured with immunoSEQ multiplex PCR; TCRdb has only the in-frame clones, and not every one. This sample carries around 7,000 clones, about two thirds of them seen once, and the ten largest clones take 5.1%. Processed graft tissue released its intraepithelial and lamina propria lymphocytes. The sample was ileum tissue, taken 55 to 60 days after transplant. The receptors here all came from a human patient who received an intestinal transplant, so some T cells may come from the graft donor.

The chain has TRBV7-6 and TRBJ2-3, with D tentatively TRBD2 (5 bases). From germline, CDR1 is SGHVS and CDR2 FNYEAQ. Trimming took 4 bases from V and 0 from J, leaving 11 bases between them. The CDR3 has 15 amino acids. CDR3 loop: CASSSLTTSTDTQYF. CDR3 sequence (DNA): TGTGCCAGCAGCTCTTTGACTACTAGCACAGATACGCAGTATTTT.

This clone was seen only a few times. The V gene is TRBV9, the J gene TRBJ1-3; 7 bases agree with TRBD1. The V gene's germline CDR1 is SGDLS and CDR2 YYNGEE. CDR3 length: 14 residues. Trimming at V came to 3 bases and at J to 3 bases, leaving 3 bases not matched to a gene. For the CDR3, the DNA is TGTGCCAGCAGCGCTCAGGGGGGTGGAAACACCATATATTTT. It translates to CASSAQGGGNTIYF. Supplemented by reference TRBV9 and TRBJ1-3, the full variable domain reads DSGVTQTPKHLITATGQRVTLRCSPRSGDLSVYWYQQSLDQGLQFLIQYYNGEERAKGNILERFSAQQFPDLHSELNLSSLELGDSALYFCASSAQGGGNTIYFGEGSWLTVV.

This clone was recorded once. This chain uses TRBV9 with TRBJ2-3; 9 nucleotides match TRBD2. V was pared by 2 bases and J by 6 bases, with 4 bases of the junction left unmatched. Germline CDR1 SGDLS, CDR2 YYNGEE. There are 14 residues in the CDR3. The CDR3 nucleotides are TGTGCCAGCAGCGTTGCGGGGGGGCTCGATACGCAGTATTTT. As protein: CASSVAGGLDTQYF.

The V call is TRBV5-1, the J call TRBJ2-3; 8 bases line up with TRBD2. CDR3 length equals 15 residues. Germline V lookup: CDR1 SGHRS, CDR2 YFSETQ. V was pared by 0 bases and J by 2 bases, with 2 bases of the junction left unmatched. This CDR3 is CASSLVAGYTDTQYF. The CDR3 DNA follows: TGCGCCAGCAGCTTGGTAGCGGGGTACACAGATACGCAGTATTTT.

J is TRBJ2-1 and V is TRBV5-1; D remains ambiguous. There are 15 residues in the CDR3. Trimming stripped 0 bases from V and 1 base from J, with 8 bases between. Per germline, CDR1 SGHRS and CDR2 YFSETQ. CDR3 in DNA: TGCGCCAGCAGCTTGGAGCTAGTGTCCTACAATGAGCAGTTCTTC. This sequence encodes CASSLELVSYNEQFF.

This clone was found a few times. CDR3 bases: TGTGCCAGCAGCCCCACAGGGAACACCGGGGAGCTGTTTTTT. Its protein is CASSPTGNTGELFF. This chain links TRBV11-2 with TRBJ2-2; TRBD1 might be the D (5 bases). The germline V and J ends were trimmed by 5 bases and 1 base, with 8 bases remaining between them. This CDR3 region has 14 residues. The V gene's germline CDR1 is SGHAT and CDR2 FQNNGV.

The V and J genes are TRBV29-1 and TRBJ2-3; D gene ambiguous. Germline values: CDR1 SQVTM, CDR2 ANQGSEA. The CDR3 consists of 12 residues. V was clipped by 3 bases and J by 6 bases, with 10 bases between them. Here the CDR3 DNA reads TGCAGCGTTGATGATAACGGGGATACGCAGTATTTT. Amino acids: CSVDDNGDTQYF.

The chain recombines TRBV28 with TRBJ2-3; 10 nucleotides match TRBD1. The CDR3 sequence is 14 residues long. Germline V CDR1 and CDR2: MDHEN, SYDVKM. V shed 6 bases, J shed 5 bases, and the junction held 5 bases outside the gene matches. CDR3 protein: CASSRDRGKDTQYF. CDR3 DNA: TGTGCCAGCAGCCGGGACAGGGGTAAAGATACGCAGTATTTT.

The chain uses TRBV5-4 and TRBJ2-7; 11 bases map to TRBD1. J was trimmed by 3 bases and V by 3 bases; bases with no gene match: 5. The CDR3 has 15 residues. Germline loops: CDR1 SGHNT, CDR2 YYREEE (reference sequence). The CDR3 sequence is CASSSSGTGGYEQYF. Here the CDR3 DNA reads TGTGCCAGCAGCTCGTCCGGGACAGGGGGCTACGAGCAGTACTTC.

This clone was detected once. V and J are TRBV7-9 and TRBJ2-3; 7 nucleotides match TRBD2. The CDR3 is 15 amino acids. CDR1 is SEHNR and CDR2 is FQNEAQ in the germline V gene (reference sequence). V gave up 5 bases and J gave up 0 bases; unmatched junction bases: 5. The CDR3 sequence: CASSPSGASTDTQYF. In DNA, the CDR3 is TGTGCCAGCAGCCCGAGCGGGGCTAGCACAGATACGCAGTATTTT.

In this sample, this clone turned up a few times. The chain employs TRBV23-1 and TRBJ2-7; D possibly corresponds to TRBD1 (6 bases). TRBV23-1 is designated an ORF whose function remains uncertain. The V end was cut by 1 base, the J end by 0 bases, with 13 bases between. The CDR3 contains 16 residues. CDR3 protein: CASSQLKRTVSYEQYV. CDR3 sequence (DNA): TGCGCCAGCAGTCAATTGAAGAGGACAGTCTCCTACGAGCAGTACGTC.

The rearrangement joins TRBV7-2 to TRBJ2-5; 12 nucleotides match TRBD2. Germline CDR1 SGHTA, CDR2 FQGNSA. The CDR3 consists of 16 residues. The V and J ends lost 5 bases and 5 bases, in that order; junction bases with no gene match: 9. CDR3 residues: CASSVQLAGGRETQYF. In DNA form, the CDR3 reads TGTGCCAGCAGCGTACAGCTAGCGGGGGGGCGGGAGACCCAGTACTTC.

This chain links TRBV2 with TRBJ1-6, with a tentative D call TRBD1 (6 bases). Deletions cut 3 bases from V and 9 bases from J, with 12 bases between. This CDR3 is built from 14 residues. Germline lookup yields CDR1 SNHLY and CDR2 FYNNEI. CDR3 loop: CASSDRDKSSPLHF. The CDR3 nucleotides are TGTGCCAGCAGTGATAGGGACAAAAGTTCACCCCTCCACTTT.

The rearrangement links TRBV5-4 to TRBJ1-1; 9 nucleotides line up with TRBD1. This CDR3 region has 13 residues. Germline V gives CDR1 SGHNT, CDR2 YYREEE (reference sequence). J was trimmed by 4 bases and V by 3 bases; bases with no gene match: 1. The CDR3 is CASSSTGGTEAFF. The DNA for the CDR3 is TGTGCCAGCAGCTCGACAGGGGGCACTGAAGCTTTCTTT.

CDR3 sequence reads: CASSRSGGAKTGELFF. As DNA, the CDR3 is TGTGCCAGCAGTCGAAGCGGGGGGGCCAAAACCGGGGAGCTGTTTTTT. The V and J genes are TRBV7-8 and TRBJ2-2; 10 bases are shared with TRBD2. The V segment lost 6 bases and the J segment 5 bases; nucleotides outside the gene matches: 9. CDR1 is SGHVS and CDR2 is FQNEAQ in the germline V gene. The CDR3 is 16 amino acids.

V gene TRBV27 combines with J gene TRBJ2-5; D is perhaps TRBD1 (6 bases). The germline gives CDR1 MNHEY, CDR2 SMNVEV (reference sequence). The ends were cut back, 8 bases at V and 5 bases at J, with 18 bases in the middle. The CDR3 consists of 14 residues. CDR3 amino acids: CASGPNLRGETQYF. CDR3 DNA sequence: TGTGCCAGCGGACCCAACCTCAGGGGCGAGACCCAGTACTTC.